The entry that follows covers one T cell receptor beta chain sequence. This entry belongs to a study of PD-L1 blockade in urothelial cancer. Study-wide background: Blood underwent analysis 3 weeks (second dose) and 6 weeks after treatment began. Blood samples contained a median about 140,000 T cells.

V was shortened by 3 bases and J by 1 base, with 10 bases between the two germline ends. The germline gives CDR1 SQVTM, CDR2 ANQGSEA. CDR3 length: 14 residues. Each PCR reaction had synthetic TCR analog templates spiked into it. Some clones are missing from TCRdb's copy, which holds only in-frame ones; the method was immunoSEQ multiplex PCR. The sample holds 70,000 to 85,000 clones, around 80% seen once. The V call is TRBV29-1, the J call TRBJ2-1; D is undetermined. Sequences were derived from PBMCs, sampled around atezolizumab (anti-PD-L1) treatment. The source of this sequence is a man aged 65-85 years with urothelial cancer. In DNA, the CDR3 is TGCAGCGTTGATATTACCCAGTCCTACAATGAGCAGTTCTTC. It encodes CSVDITQSYNEQFF.